This T cell receptor (beta chain) was obtained from a study of shared clonotypes between healthy human individuals. A split of CD4+ cells into CD45RA+ naive and CD45RA-negative memory subsets was performed. Only in-frame clones appear in the TCRdb table, and some are missing; sequencing was by immunoSEQ multiplex PCR. The sample yields roughly 1,000,000 clones, around 78% seen once. This clonotype was sampled from a man younger than 35 in good health. Some clones in this sample may be carry-over from other donors' samples. Sequencing was done on a sample of memory CD4+ T cells from PBMCs. Subset reported: CD45RA-negative fraction.

The CDR3 DNA reads as TGTGCCAGCTCACCACTGCACGGACAGGGAAACTATGGCTACACCTTC. Protein: CASSPLHGQGNYGYTF. The gene calls are TRBV18 and TRBJ1-2, with 8 bases matching TRBD1. Germline lookup yields CDR1 KGHSH and CDR2 LQKENI. V trimming: 1 base; J trimming: 2 bases; junction bases outside the gene matches: 6. This CDR3 contains 16 residues.